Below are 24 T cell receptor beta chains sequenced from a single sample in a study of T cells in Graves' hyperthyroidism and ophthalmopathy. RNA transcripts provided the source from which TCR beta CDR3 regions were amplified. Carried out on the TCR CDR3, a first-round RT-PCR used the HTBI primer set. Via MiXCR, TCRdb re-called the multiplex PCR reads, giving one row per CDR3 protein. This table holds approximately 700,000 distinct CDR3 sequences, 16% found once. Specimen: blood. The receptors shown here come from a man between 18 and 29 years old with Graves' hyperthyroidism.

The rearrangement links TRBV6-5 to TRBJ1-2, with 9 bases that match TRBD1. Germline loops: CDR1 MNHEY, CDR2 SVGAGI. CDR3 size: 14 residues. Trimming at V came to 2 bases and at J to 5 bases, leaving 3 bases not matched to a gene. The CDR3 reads CASSYGQGPYGYTF. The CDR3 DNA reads TGTGCCAGCAGTTACGGACAGGGGCCTTATGGCTACACCTTC.

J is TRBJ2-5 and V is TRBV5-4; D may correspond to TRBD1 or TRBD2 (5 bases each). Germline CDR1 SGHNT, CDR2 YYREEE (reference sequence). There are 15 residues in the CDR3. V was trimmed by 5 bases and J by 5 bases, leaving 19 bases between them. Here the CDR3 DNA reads TGTGCCAGCAGTTCCGAGGGACGGGGCCTGGAGACCCAGTACTTC. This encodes CASSSEGRGLETQYF.

This chain's CDR3 is CSAPPAGLIYNEQFF. DNA for the CDR3: TGCAGTGCCCCACCAGCGGGACTCATCTACAATGAGCAGTTCTTC. The V gene is TRBV20-1, the J gene TRBJ2-1, with 7 positions matching TRBD2. CDR3 length: 15 amino acids. With 6 bases clipped from V and 3 bases from J, the junction kept 11 bases outside the gene matches. Germline V gene data show CDR1 as DFQATT and CDR2 as SNEGSKA (reference sequence).

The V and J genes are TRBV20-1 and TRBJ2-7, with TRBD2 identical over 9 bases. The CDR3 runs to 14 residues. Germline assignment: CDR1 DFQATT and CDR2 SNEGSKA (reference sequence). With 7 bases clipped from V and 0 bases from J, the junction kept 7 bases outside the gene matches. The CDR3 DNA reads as TGCAGTGGAGCGGCGGGAGGGTACTCCTACGAGCAGTACTTC. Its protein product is CSGAAGGYSYEQYF.

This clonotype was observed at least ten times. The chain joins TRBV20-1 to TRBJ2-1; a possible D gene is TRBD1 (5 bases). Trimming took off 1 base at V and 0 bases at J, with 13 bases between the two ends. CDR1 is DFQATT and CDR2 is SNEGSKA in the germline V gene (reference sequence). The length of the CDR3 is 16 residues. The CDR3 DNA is TGCAGTGCTAGAGCCCTTGGGGCCCGCTCCTACAATGAGCAGTTCTTC. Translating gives CSARALGARSYNEQFF.

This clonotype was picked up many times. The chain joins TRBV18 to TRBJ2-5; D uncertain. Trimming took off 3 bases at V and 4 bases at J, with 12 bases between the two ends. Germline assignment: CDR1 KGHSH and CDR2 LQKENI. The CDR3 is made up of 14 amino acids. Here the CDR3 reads CASSPSLNGETQYF. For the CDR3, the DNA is TGTGCCAGCTCACCGAGCCTCAATGGAGAGACCCAGTACTTC.

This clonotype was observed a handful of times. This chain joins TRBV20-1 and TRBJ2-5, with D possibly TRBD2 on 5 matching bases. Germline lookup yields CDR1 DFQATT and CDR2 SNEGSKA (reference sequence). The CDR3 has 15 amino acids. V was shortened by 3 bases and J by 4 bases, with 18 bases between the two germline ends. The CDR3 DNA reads TGCAGTGCTAGTCGATGGATAACAGAGGGAGAGACCCAGTACTTC. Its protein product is CSASRWITEGETQYF.

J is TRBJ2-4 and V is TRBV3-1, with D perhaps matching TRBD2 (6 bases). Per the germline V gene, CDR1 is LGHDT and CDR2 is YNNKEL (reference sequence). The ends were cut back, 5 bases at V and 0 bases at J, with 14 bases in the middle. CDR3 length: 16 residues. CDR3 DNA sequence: TGTGCCAGCAGCACAACTAGCTCCGGAGCCAAAAACATTCAGTACTTC. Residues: CASSTTSSGAKNIQYF.

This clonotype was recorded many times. The CDR3 coding sequence is TGTGCCAGCAGTTTATCAACAGGGGCCCACTATGGCTACACCTTC. Protein product: CASSLSTGAHYGYTF. This rearrangement joins TRBV28 to TRBJ1-2; 7 nucleotides line up with TRBD1. With V trimmed by 1 base and J by 3 bases, 5 bases remained unmatched. This CDR3 has 15 residues. In germline, CDR1 is MDHEN, CDR2 SYDVKM.

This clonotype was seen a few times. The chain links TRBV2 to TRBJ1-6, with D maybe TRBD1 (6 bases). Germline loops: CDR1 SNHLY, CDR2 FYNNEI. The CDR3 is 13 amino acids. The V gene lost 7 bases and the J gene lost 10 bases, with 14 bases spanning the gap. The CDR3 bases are TGTGCCAGCATTCCGGACAGCCGCTCACCCCTCCACTTT. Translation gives CASIPDSRSPLHF.

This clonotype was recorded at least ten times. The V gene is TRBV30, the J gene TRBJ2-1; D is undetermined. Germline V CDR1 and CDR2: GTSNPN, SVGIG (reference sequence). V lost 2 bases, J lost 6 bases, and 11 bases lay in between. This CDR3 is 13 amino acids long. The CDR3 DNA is TGTGCCTGGAGTCCTAGATTAGGCAATGAGCAGTTCTTC. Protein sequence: CAWSPRLGNEQFF.

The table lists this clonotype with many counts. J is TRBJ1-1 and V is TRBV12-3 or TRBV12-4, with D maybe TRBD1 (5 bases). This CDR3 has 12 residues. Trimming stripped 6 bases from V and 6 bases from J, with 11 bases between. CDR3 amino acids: CASSPGNPEAFF. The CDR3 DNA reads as TGTGCCAGCAGCCCAGGGAATCCTGAAGCTTTCTTT.

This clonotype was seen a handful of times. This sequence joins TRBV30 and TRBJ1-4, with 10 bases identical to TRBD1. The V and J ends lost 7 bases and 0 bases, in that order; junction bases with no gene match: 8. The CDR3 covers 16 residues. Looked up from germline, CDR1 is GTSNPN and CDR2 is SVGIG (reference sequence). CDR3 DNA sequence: TGTGCCTCGGGGGGGACAGGGGAATCAACTAATGAAAAACTGTTTTTT. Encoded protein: CASGGTGESTNEKLFF. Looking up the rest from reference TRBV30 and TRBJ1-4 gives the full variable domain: SQTIHQWPATLVQPVGSPLSLECTVEGTSNPNLYWYRQAAGRGLQLLFYSVGIGQISSEVPQNLSASRPQDRQFILSSKKLLLSDSGFYLCASGGTGESTNEKLFFGSGTQLSVL.

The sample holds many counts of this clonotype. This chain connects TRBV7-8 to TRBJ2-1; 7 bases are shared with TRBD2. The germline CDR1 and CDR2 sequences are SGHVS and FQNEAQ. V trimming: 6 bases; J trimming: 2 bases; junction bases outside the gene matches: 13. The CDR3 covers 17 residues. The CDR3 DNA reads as TGTGCCAGCAGACCTACGGCGGGGGAACGGACCTACAATGAGCAGTTCTTC. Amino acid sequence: CASRPTAGERTYNEQFF.

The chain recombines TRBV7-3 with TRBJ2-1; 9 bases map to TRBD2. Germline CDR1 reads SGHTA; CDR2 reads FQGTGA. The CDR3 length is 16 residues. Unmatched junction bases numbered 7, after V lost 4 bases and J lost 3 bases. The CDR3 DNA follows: TGTGCCAGCAGCTCCCCCCTAGCGGGGAACTACAATGAGCAGTTCTTC. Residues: CASSSPLAGNYNEQFF.

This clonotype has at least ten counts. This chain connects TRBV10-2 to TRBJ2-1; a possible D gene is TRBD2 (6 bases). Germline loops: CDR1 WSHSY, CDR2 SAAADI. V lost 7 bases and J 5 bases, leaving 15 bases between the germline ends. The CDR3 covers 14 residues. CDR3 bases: TGCGCCAGCAATCATGCCGGGAGAGACAATGAGCAGTTCTTC. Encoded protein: CASNHAGRDNEQFF.

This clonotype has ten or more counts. Here the CDR3 reads CASSSDSGRSYEQYF. As DNA, the CDR3 is TGTGCCAGCAGTTCGGATAGCGGGAGGTCCTACGAGCAGTACTTC. This sequence joins TRBV27 and TRBJ2-7, with 10 nucleotides matching TRBD2. The CDR3 runs to 15 residues. The germline CDR1 and CDR2 sequences are MNHEY and SMNVEV (reference sequence). V was pared by 4 bases and J by 1 base, with 4 bases of the junction left unmatched.

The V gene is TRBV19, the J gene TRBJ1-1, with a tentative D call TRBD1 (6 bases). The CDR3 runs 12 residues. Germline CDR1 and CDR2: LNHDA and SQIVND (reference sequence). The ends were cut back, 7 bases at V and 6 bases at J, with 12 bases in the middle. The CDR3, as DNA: TGTGCCAGTATAGGGGGGGGAGCTGAAGCTTTCTTT. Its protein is CASIGGGAEAFF.

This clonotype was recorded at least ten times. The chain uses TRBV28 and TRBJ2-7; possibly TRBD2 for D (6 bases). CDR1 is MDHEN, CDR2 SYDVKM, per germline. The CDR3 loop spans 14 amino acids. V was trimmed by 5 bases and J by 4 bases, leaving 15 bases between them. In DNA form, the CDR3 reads TGTGCCAGCAGTGCCCCTCTAGCGCCTTACGAGCAGTACTTC. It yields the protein CASSAPLAPYEQYF. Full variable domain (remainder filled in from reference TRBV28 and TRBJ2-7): DVKVTQSSRYLVKRTGEKVFLECVQDMDHENMFWYRQDPGLGLRLIYFSYDVKMKEKGDIPEGYSVSREKKERFSLILESASTNQTSMYLCASSAPLAPYEQYFGPGTRLTVT.

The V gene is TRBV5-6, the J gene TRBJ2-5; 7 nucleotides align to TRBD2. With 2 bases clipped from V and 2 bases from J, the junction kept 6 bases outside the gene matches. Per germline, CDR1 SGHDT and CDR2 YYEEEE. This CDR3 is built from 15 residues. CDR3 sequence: CASSFGRVVQETQYF. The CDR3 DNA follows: TGTGCCAGCAGCTTTGGGAGGGTGGTTCAAGAGACCCAGTACTTC.

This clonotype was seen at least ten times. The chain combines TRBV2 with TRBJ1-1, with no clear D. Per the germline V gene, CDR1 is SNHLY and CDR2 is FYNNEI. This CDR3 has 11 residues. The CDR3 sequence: CATGLNTEAFF. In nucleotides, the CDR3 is TGTGCTACCGGGCTGAACACTGAAGCTTTCTTT.

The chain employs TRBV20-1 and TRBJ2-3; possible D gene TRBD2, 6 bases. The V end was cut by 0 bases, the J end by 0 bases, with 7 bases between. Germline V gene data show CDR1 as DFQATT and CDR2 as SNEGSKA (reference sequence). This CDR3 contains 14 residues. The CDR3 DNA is TGCAGTGCTAGAGAGGAGGGGAGCACAGATACGCAGTATTTT. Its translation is CSAREEGSTDTQYF.

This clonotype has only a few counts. In DNA, the CDR3 is TGTGCCAGCGTAGGGACAAGTGGACAAGAGACCCAGTACTTC. Its protein is CASVGTSGQETQYF. The J gene is TRBJ2-5, the V gene TRBV28, with D possibly TRBD1 on 6 matching bases. Between the trimmed V and J ends, which lost 8 bases and 2 bases, there was a span of 15 bases. CDR1 is MDHEN, CDR2 SYDVKM, per germline. This CDR3 spans 14 amino acids.

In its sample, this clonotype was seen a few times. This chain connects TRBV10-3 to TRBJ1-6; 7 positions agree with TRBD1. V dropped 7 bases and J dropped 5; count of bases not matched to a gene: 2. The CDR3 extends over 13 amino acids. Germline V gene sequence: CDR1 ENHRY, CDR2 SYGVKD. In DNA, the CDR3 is TGTGCCATCACAGGGGGAAATAATTCACCCCTCCACTTT. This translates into CAITGGNNSPLHF.